Listed below are T cell receptor beta chains from one sample, sequenced in a study of CD8 T cells in ankylosing spondylitis. In TCRdb, the 5' RACE reads were re-called with MiXCR into one record per CDR3 protein. The sample comprises 500,000 to 650,000 distinct CDR3 sequences, roughly 5.3% of which are singletons, and around 3.6% rests with the top ten. Sequenced material: blood, either unsorted or a sorted T cell fraction (not recorded which). The receptor source for this set is a male donor with ankylosing spondylitis. Each CDR3 is given with its conserved first and last residue. The D gene is left open where the match is weak. For some rows the clone size is stated as once, few or many, or as a class when expanded; others skip it.

>TRBJ1-2|NA|NA|TRBV2
CASSATGKANYGYTF
TGTGCCAGCAGTGCTACAGGGAAAGCTAACTATGGCTACACCTTC
>TRBJ2-7|many|TRBD1|TRBV29-1
CSVVRTGAYEQYF
TGCAGCGTTGTAAGGACAGGGGCCTACGAGCAGTACTTC
>TRBJ2-3|many|NA|TRBV20-1
CSAITGWADTQYF
TGCAGTGCTATCACTGGTTGGGCAGATACGCAGTATTTT
>TRBJ2-1|many|TRBD2|TRBV28
CASRPAGEGYNEQFF
TGTGCCAGCAGACCAGCGGGAGAGGGTTACAATGAGCAGTTCTTC
>TRBJ1-1|many|NA|TRBV29-1
CSGTDETEAFF
TGCAGCGGGACCGACGAGACTGAAGCTTTCTTT
>TRBJ2-3|many|TRBD2|TRBV9
CASSVDSSGTLTDTQYF
TGTGCCAGCAGCGTAGATTCTAGCGGGACCCTCACAGATACGCAGTATTTT
>TRBJ2-2|few|NA|TRBV7-3
CASSLSDTGELFF
TGTGCCAGCAGCTTATCAGACACCGGGGAGCTGTTTTTT
>TRBJ2-2|many|NA|TRBV4-2
CASSQGPGGTGELFF
TGTGCCAGCAGCCAAGGTCCAGGAGGTACCGGGGAGCTGTTTTTT
>TRBJ1-2|many|TRBD1|TRBV4-3
CASSQGNPGTGVYGYTF
TGCGCCAGCAGCCAAGGAAACCCTGGGACAGGGGTCTATGGCTACACCTTC
>TRBJ2-1|many|NA|TRBV2
CASSDPLASGGNEQFF
TGTGCCAGCAGTGACCCCTTAGCCAGCGGCGGCAATGAGCAGTTCTTC